One and the same sample provided the 18 T cell receptor beta chains below, sequenced in a study of T cell repertoires in ileal Crohn's disease. Clones were sequenced by immunoSEQ multiplex PCR, and TCRdb holds only the in-frame ones, with some missing. The sample gives about 8,200 clones, about 96% of which show up once; approximately 0.2% is in the top ten. What was sequenced was ileal tissue. The receptors shown here come from an adult with Crohn's disease.

This clone appeared a single time. V and J are TRBV2 and TRBJ1-3; D is undetermined. V shed 7 bases and J shed 0 bases, with 4 bases lying between them. The CDR3 is made up of 12 amino acids. CDR1 SNHLY and CDR2 FYNNEI come from the germline V gene. The CDR3 sequence: CASTNSGNTIYF. The CDR3 region has the DNA TGTGCCAGCACTAACTCTGGAAACACCATATATTTT.

The V gene is TRBV5-5, the J gene TRBJ1-3; maybe TRBD1 (6 bases). Trimming took off 4 bases at V and 1 base at J, with 12 bases between the two ends. Germline V gene data show CDR1 as SGHKS and CDR2 as YYEKEE (reference sequence). The CDR3 is made up of 15 amino acids. The CDR3 region has the DNA TGTGCCAGCAGCCCTTGGACAGCTTCTGGAAACACCATATATTTT. Residues: CASSPWTASGNTIYF.

The V and J genes are TRBV6-1 and TRBJ2-5; D perhaps matches TRBD2 (5 bases). This CDR3 is built from 12 residues. The germline V and J ends were trimmed by 7 bases and 5 bases, with 11 bases remaining between them. Per the germline V gene, CDR1 is MNHNS and CDR2 is SASEGT. As DNA, the CDR3 is TGTGCCAGCACCACCTCGGGGGAGACCCAGTACTTC. This sequence encodes CASTTSGETQYF.

This clone was recorded only once. The J gene is TRBJ2-7, the V gene TRBV18, with D unresolved. Trimming removed 3 bases from V and 3 bases from J, with 9 bases in between. The CDR3 runs 13 residues. Germline V gene data show CDR1 as KGHSH and CDR2 as LQKENI. The CDR3 DNA reads as TGTGCCAGCTCACCGAGGATGGACTACGAGCAGTACTTC. It codes for CASSPRMDYEQYF.

This chain connects TRBV5-1 to TRBJ2-2; D remains unclear. Germline assignment: CDR1 SGHRS and CDR2 YFSETQ. The V end was cut by 0 bases, the J end by 4 bases, with 16 bases between. CDR3 length: 17 residues. The CDR3 nucleotides are TGCGCCAGCAGCTTGGGCGGTTCGGCATCCAGCACCGGGGAGCTGTTTTTT. This gives the protein CASSLGGSASSTGELFF.

The chain's CDR3 is CASSLDRGEAFF. DNA for the CDR3: TGCGCCAGCAGCTTAGACAGGGGAGAAGCTTTCTTT. This chain connects TRBV5-1 to TRBJ1-1; 8 nucleotides line up with TRBD1. Germline V CDR1 and CDR2: SGHRS, YFSETQ. There are 12 residues in the CDR3. The junction had 2 bases not matched to a gene; V was cut back by 2 bases and J by 8 bases.

This clone was found once. The chain recombines TRBV27 with TRBJ1-3, with 7 bases identical to TRBD1. This CDR3 is built from 14 residues. The V and J ends lost 6 bases and 4 bases, in that order; junction bases with no gene match: 6. The germline CDR1 and CDR2 sequences are MNHEY and SMNVEV (reference sequence). The CDR3 DNA reads TGTGCCAGCAGAAGGAGGGGGCCAGGAAACACCATATATTTT. This codes for CASRRRGPGNTIYF.

The V gene is TRBV7-6, the J gene TRBJ1-3; tentatively, D is TRBD1 (5 bases). This CDR3 is 14 amino acids long. Germline-derived CDR1 and CDR2 are SGHVS and FNYEAQ. The ends were cut back, 5 bases at V and 1 base at J, with 9 bases in the middle. The CDR3 region is CASSRGGSGNTIYF. The CDR3 DNA reads as TGTGCCAGCAGCCGGGGGGGATCTGGAAACACCATATATTTT. The full variable domain, completed using reference TRBV7-6 and TRBJ1-3, is GAGVSQSPRYKVTKRGQDVALRCDPISGHVSLYWYRQALGQGPEFLTYFNYEAQQDKSGLPNDRFSAERPEGSISTLTIQRTEQRDSAMYRCASSRGGSGNTIYFGEGSWLTVV.

The chain joins TRBV6-6 to TRBJ2-7; 7 bases agree with TRBD2. J was trimmed by 6 bases and V by 0 bases; bases with no gene match: 8. CDR1 is MNHNY, CDR2 SVGAGI, per germline (reference sequence). This CDR3 is built from 15 residues. In DNA, the CDR3 is TGTGCCAGCAGTTACTCGGGAGGGGCCGCTTCCGAGCAGTACGTC. Its translation is CASSYSGGAASEQYV.

The chain joins TRBV10-3 to TRBJ2-3, with TRBD2 matching over 10 bases. The V gene's germline CDR1 is ENHRY and CDR2 SYGVKD. The CDR3 has 15 amino acids. V shed 6 bases, J shed 2 bases, and the junction held 5 bases outside the gene matches. The CDR3 loop reads CAIRGLAANTDTQYF. The DNA of the CDR3 is TGTGCCATCAGAGGACTAGCGGCGAACACAGATACGCAGTATTTT.

V gene TRBV19 combines with J gene TRBJ2-5; D remains unclear. V dropped 10 bases and J dropped 5 bases, with 11 bases sitting between them. Germline CDR1 LNHDA, CDR2 SQIVND (reference sequence). The CDR3 runs to 11 residues. DNA for the CDR3: TGTGCCACTGCTCTCCGGGAGACCCAGTACTTC. It specifies CATALRETQYF.

The chain is built from TRBV5-1 and TRBJ2-7; 7 positions agree with TRBD1. From germline, CDR1 is SGHRS and CDR2 YFSETQ. This CDR3 spans 14 amino acids. V trimming: 1 base; J trimming: 4 bases; junction bases outside the gene matches: 5. For the CDR3, the DNA is TGCGCCAGCAGCTTGCTGCACAGGGGATACGAGCAGTACTTC. Translated, it gives CASSLLHRGYEQYF.

The chain links TRBV2 to TRBJ2-1; 7 bases are a match to TRBD2. From germline, CDR1 is SNHLY and CDR2 FYNNEI. With 5 bases clipped from V and 5 bases from J, the junction kept 9 bases outside the gene matches. The CDR3 runs to 15 residues. CDR3 in amino acids: CASSSTGGKNNEQFF. In DNA form, the CDR3 reads TGTGCCAGCAGTTCTACGGGGGGAAAAAACAATGAGCAGTTCTTC.

This chain joins TRBV6-1 and TRBJ2-5; 8 positions match TRBD2. Germline lookup yields CDR1 MNHNS and CDR2 SASEGT. This CDR3 comprises 13 residues. V lost 5 bases to trimming and J lost 9 bases; unmatched junction nucleotides: 8. The CDR3 loop is CASSSLPGGPQYF. CDR3 coding DNA: TGTGCCAGCAGTTCCCTCCCGGGGGGGCCCCAGTACTTC.

The chain uses TRBV18 and TRBJ1-4; D gene uncertain. With 2 bases removed from V and 8 bases from J, the gap between germline ends came to 18 bases. The germline CDR1 and CDR2 sequences are KGHSH and LQKENI. This CDR3 region has 16 residues. The CDR3 reads CASSPGSSGNAEKLFF. CDR3 coding DNA: TGTGCCAGCTCACCAGGGAGTTCGGGGAACGCGGAAAAACTGTTTTTT.

The rearrangement joins TRBV9 to TRBJ1-6, with 7 bases identical to TRBD1. CDR1 is SGDLS, CDR2 YYNGEE, per germline. V shed 2 bases, J shed 9 bases, and the junction held 20 bases outside the gene matches. The CDR3 covers 19 residues. CDR3 sequence: CASSVLLVREEGAGSPLHF. CDR3 DNA: TGTGCCAGCAGCGTCTTACTGGTTCGGGAAGAGGGGGCAGGTTCACCCCTCCACTTT.

V and J are TRBV29-1 and TRBJ2-1, with 7 nucleotides matching TRBD2. The J segment lost 8 bases and the V segment lost 0 bases, leaving 1 base of the junction unmatched. The CDR3 spans 12 residues. In germline, CDR1 is SQVTM, CDR2 ANQGSEA. Here the CDR3 DNA reads TGCAGCGTTGAAGATCGGGGGGATGAGCAGTTCTTC. Its translation: CSVEDRGDEQFF.

J is TRBJ1-1 and V is TRBV11-2; tentatively, D is TRBD1 (5 bases). Germline V lookup: CDR1 SGHAT, CDR2 FQNNGV. The germline V and J ends were trimmed by 5 bases and 4 bases, with 20 bases remaining between them. The length of the CDR3 is 16 residues. The CDR3 nucleotides read TGTGCCAGCAGCCCAACGGGGGGGGGAAGTGGCACTGAAGCTTTCTTT. It yields the protein CASSPTGGGSGTEAFF.